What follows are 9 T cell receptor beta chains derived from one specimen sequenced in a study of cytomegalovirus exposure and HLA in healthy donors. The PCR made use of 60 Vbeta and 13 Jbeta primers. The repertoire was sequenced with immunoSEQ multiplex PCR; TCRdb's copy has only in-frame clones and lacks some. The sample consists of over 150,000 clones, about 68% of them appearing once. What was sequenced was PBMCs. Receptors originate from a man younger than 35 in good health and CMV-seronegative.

The CDR3 loop is CASSQGPGDRGETQYF. The CDR3, as DNA: TGCGCCAGCAGCCAAGGGCCGGGGGACAGGGGAGAGACCCAGTACTTC. V and J are TRBV4-1 and TRBJ2-5, with 10 bases that match TRBD1. V was pared by 1 base and J by 4 bases, with 6 bases of the junction left unmatched. The CDR3 has 16 amino acids. Per the germline V gene, CDR1 is MGHRA and CDR2 is YSYEKL.

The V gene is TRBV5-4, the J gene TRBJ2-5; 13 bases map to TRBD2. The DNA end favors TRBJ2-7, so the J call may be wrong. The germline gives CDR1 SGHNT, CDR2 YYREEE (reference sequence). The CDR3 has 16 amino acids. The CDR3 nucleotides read TGTGCCAGCAGCCTCAGCGGGACTAGCGGGACCTACGAGCAGTACTTC. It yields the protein CASSLSGTSGTYEQYF.

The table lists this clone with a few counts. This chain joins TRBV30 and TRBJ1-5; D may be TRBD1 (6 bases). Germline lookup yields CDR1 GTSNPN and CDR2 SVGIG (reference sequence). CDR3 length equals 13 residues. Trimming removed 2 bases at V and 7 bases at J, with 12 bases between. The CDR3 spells CAWSPSGVQPQHF. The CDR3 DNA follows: TGTGCCTGGAGTCCCTCAGGGGTCCAGCCCCAGCATTTT.

The DNA of the CDR3 is TGTGCCAGCAGTTTACAGGGGACCCTTCCCTACGAGCAGTACTTC. It encodes CASSLQGTLPYEQYF. The chain recombines TRBV27 with TRBJ2-7, with D perhaps TRBD1 (6 bases). Deletions cut 2 bases from V and 2 bases from J, with 13 bases between. This CDR3 has 15 amino acids. CDR1 is MNHEY and CDR2 is SMNVEV in the germline V gene (reference sequence).

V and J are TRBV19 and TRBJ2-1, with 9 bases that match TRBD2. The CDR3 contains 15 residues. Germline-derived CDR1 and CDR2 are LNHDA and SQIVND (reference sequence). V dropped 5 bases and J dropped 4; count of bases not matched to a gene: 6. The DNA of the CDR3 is TGTGCCAGTAGTCCTCTAGCGGGAATTTACAATGAGCAGTTCTTC. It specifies CASSPLAGIYNEQFF.

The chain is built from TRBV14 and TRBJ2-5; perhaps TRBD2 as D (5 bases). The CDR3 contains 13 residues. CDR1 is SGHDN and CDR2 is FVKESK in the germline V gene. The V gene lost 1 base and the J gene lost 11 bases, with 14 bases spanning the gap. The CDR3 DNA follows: TGTGCCAGCAGCCAAGTTGGGAGATGGGAGCAGTACTTC. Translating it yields CASSQVGRWEQYF.

In DNA form, the CDR3 reads TGTGCCAGCAGCGACCAACCGGGACTACGCTACTCTGGGGCCAACGTCCTGACTTTC. Amino acids: CASSDQPGLRYSGANVLTF. The rearrangement uses TRBV9 and TRBJ2-6; 7 nucleotides match TRBD2. The germline V gene encodes CDR1 SGDLS and CDR2 YYNGEE. J gave up 0 bases and V 3 bases, and 12 bases lay outside the gene matches. This CDR3 is built from 19 residues.

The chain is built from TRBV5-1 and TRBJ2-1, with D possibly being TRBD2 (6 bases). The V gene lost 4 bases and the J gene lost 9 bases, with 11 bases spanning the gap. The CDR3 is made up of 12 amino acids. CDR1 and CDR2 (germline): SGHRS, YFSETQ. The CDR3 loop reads CASSPPGVEQFF. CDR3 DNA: TGCGCCAGCAGCCCCCCGGGGGTTGAGCAGTTCTTC.

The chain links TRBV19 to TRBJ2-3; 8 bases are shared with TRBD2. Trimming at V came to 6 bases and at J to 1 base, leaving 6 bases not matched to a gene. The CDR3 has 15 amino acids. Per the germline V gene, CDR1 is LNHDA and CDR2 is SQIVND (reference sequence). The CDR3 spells CASSGRASRTDTQYF. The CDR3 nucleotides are TGTGCCAGTAGCGGGAGGGCCTCTCGCACAGATACGCAGTATTTT. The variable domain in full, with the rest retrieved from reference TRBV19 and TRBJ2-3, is DGGITQSPKYLFRKEGQNVTLSCEQNLNHDAMYWYRQDPGQGLRLIYYSQIVNDFQKGDIAEGYSVSREKKESFPLTVTSAQKNPTAFYLCASSGRASRTDTQYFGPGTRLTVL.